This entry is about one T cell receptor beta chain. Per the germline V gene, CDR1 is SQVTM and CDR2 is ANQGSEA. The CDR3 has 11 amino acids. Trimming stripped 7 bases from V and 3 bases from J, with 9 bases between. The data stem from a study of T cell changes during pregnancy in multiple sclerosis. Here immunoSEQ multiplex PCR was the method, and the copy in TCRdb shows in-frame clones only, minus some. Found here are roughly 100,000 clones, roughly nine tenths of them singletons; the top ten hold 1.6%. This clonotype was obtained from a female donor with multiple sclerosis, enrolled in a pregnancy study. This rearrangement joins TRBV29-1 to TRBJ1-1; perhaps TRBD1 as D (5 bases). The material sequenced was peripheral blood, taken before pregnancy. In nucleotides, the CDR3 is TGCAGCGCCAGACAGTACACTGAAGCTTTCTTT. Translation gives CSARQYTEAFF.